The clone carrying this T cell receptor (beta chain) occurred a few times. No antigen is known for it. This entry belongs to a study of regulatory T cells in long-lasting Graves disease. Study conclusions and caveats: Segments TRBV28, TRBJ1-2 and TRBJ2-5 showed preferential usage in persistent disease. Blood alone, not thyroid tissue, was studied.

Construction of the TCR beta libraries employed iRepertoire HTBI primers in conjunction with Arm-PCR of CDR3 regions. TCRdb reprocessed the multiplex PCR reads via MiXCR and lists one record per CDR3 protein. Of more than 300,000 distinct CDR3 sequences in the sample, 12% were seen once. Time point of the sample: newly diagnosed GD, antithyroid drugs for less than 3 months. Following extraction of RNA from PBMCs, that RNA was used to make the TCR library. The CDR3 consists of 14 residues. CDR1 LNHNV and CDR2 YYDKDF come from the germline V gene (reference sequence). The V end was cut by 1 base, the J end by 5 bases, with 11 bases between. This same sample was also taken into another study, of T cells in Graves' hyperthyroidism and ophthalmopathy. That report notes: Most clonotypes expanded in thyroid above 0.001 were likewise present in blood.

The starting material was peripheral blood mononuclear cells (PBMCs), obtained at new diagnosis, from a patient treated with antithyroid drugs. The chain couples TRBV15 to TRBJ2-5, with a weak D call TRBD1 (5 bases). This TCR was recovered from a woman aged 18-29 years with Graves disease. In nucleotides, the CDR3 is TGTGCCACCAGCAGAGCCGAATACAGGGAGACCCAGTACTTC. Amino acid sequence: CATSRAEYRETQYF.